The rows below give T cell receptor beta chains drawn from one sample of a study of blood T cells in healthy people across ages. TCRdb analysed the 5' RACE reads with MiXCR anew, one entry per CDR3 protein. The profile shows around 1.1 million distinct CDR3 sequences, around two fifths of them singletons. What was sequenced was blood. Every receptor here comes from a man between 18 and 29 years old in good health. The CDR3 runs from the conserved cysteine through the conserved F or W. The D gene is left open where the match is weak. Size values are once, few and many counts, or a class for expanded clones, and some rows have none.

D	size	V	J	DNA	CDR3
-	-	TRBV6-2/TRBV6-3	TRBJ1-4	TGTGCCAGCAGAAACCTCGGGGGGAGCGACTACAATGAAAAACTGTTTTTT	CASRNLGGSDYNEKLFF
-	-	TRBV2	TRBJ1-2	TGTGCCAGCAGGGCCTTCAACCTTAACTATGGCTACACCTTC	CASRAFNLNYGYTF
TRBD2	few	TRBV3-1	TRBJ2-4	TGTGCCAGCAGCCAGGGACTAGTGGCCAAAAACATTCAGTACTTC	CASSQGLVAKNIQYF
TRBD1	few	TRBV29-1	TRBJ1-2	TGCAGCGTTGACGGGACAGGGGGCTATGGCTACACCTTC	CSVDGTGGYGYTF
-	-	TRBV18	TRBJ2-1	TGTGCCAGCTCACCAATCCTGGGCGGGGGCCTGTTCTTC	CASSPILGGGLFF
TRBD1	-	TRBV13	TRBJ2-6	TGTGCCAGCAGCTTAGGGGACAGGGCCTTTGTCTCTGGGGCCAACGTCCTGACTTTC	CASSLGDRAFVSGANVLTF
-	-	TRBV20-1	TRBJ2-5	TGCAGTGCTCCTGGCGGCTCCTCCCAAGAGACCCAGTACTTC	CSAPGGSSQETQYF
TRBD1	once	TRBV7-9	TRBJ1-4	TGTGCCAGCAGCTCCAGACAGGGGGGTAGTGAAAAACTGTTTTTT	CASSSRQGGSEKLFF
-	-	TRBV6-5	TRBJ1-4	TGTGCCAGCACCCTAGACAGACAGAATGAAAAACTGTTTTTT	CASTLDRQNEKLFF
-	-	TRBV12-3/TRBV12-4	TRBJ1-4	TGTGCCAGCAGTTCCACGGGGGAGGGTGAAAAACTGTTTTTT	CASSSTGEGEKLFF
-	many	TRBV20-1	TRBJ2-3	TGCAGTGCTCGTGTTAGCACAGATACGCAGTATTTT	CSARVSTDTQYF